This TCR beta chain was identified in a study of stem cell transplantation in POMP-related autoinflammatory disease. Looking at the study overall: Hypothesis: faulty thymoproteasomes impair CD8+ T-cell selection, skewing TRB repertoires.

Points from the study as a whole: Fewer unique TRB V-J gene pairings were identified in patients with PRAID. Across all analyzed T-cell subsets, patients with PRAID tended toward reduced diversity and increased clonality.

The CDR3 runs 15 residues. With 0 bases clipped from V and 10 bases from J, the junction kept 3 bases outside the gene matches. The germline CDR1 and CDR2 sequences are SGHRS and YFSETQ. Data came from immunoSEQ multiplex PCR; TCRdb stores just in-frame clones and leaves some out. Here the sample spans roughly 68,000 clones, approximately 91% being singletons. As concerns this clone: Its specificity is not known.

The input for sequencing was CD4+ T cells from PBMCs, taken after stem cell transplantation. The TCR sequence derives from a human patient with POMP-related autoinflammation and immune dysregulation (PRAID). Some T cells may originate from the graft donor. The chain is built from TRBV5-1 and TRBJ1-6, with 11 bases lining up with TRBD1. The CDR3 spells CASSLDRDRGSPLHF. The CDR3 DNA reads TGCGCCAGCAGCTTGGACCGGGACAGGGGGTCACCCCTCCACTTT. Together with reference TRBV5-1 and TRBJ1-6, the CDR3 gives the full variable domain: KAGVTQTPRYLIKTRGQQVTLSCSPISGHRSVSWYQQTPGQGLQFLFEYFSETQRNKGNFPGRFSGRQFSNSRSEMNVSTLELGDSALYLCASSLDRDRGSPLHFGNGTRLTVT.